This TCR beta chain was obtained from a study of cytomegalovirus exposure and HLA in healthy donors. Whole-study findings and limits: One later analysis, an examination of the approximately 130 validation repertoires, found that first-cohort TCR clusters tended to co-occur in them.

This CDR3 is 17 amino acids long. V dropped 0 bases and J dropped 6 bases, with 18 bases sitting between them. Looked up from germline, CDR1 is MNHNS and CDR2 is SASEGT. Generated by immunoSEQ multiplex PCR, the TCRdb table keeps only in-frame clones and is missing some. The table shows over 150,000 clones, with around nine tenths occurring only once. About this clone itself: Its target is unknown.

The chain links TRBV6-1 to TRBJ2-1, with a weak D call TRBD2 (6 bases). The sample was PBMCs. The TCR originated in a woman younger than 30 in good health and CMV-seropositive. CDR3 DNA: TGTGCCAGCAGTGAAGCAAGGGGCTCGGGACTCTCCAATGAGCAGTTCTTC. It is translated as CASSEARGSGLSNEQFF.